One and the same sample provided the 23 T cell receptor beta chains below, sequenced in a study of cytomegalovirus exposure and HLA in healthy donors. Use of 60 Vbeta and 13 Jbeta primers characterized the PCR. Some clones are missing from TCRdb's copy, which holds only in-frame ones; the method was immunoSEQ multiplex PCR. Of about 200,000 clones in the sample, roughly 90% are singletons; the top ten hold around 0.98%. Material: PBMCs. Every receptor here comes from a boy younger than 10 in good health and CMV-seronegative.

The chain has TRBV7-9 and TRBJ2-6; D is unclear. Trimming took 8 bases from V and 0 from J, leaving 11 bases between them. There are 15 residues in the CDR3. Per the germline V gene, CDR1 is SEHNR and CDR2 is FQNEAQ (reference sequence). The CDR3 loop reads CASRFSTSGANVLTF. CDR3 coding DNA: TGTGCCAGCCGTTTTAGCACCTCTGGGGCCAACGTCCTGACTTTC.

The chain is built from TRBV19 and TRBJ1-1; maybe TRBD1 (5 bases). Germline values: CDR1 LNHDA, CDR2 SQIVND (reference sequence). V lost 6 bases and J 6 bases, leaving 14 bases between the germline ends. The CDR3 loop spans 13 amino acids. The CDR3 DNA follows: TGTGCCAGTAGGCCTCAGGGTTGGGCTGAAGCTTTCTTT. Translation: CASRPQGWAEAFF.

This clone was seen just once. This rearrangement joins TRBV19 to TRBJ1-5; TRBD1 agrees at 8 bases. V trimming: 5 bases; J trimming: 6 bases; junction bases outside the gene matches: 3. The germline V gene has CDR1 LNHDA and CDR2 SQIVND (reference sequence). This CDR3 comprises 13 residues. CDR3 sequence: CASSDRGGQPQHF. CDR3 DNA: TGTGCCAGTAGTGACAGGGGTGGTCAGCCCCAGCATTTT.

Only a few counts were recorded for this clone. The V gene is TRBV18, the J gene TRBJ2-7; 7 bases align to TRBD1. The germline gives CDR1 KGHSH, CDR2 LQKENI. The CDR3 runs 16 residues. V trimming: 5 bases; J trimming: 0 bases; junction bases outside the gene matches: 10. CDR3 sequence: CASSSTPGQSSYEQYF. The DNA of the CDR3 is TGTGCCAGCTCATCGACCCCGGGACAGTCCTCCTACGAGCAGTACTTC.

This clone was seen once. The junction does not match germline at one end; this may be a read error. The chain has TRBV7-9 and TRBJ1-5; D is unclear. The CDR3 is made up of 16 amino acids. CDR1 SEHNR and CDR2 FQNEAQ come from the germline V gene (reference sequence). CDR3 sequence: CSSSSSGGDSNQPQHF. The CDR3 bases are TGTTCCAGCAGCTCCAGCGGTGGGGATAGCAATCAGCCCCAGCATTTT.

The V call is TRBV7-3, the J call TRBJ1-1, with D unclear. V was shortened by 3 bases and J by 4 bases, with 12 bases between the two germline ends. CDR3 length: 14 amino acids. CDR1 and CDR2 from the germline V gene are SGHTA and FQGTGA. Here the CDR3 DNA reads TGTGCCAGCAGCTTCGGTCAATTAGCCACTGAAGCTTTCTTT. Residues: CASSFGQLATEAFF.

The V gene is TRBV27, the J gene TRBJ2-3, with 9 positions matching TRBD2. The length of the CDR3 is 14 residues. CDR1 and CDR2 from the germline V gene are MNHEY and SMNVEV (reference sequence). J was trimmed by 5 bases and V by 2 bases; bases with no gene match: 2. This CDR3 is CASSLAGGRDTQYF. CDR3 in DNA: TGTGCCAGCAGTTTAGCGGGGGGGCGAGATACGCAGTATTTT.

The chain combines TRBV5-1 with TRBJ2-7, with D possibly being TRBD1 (5 bases). The ends were cut back, 4 bases at V and 4 bases at J, with 12 bases in the middle. This CDR3 region has 13 residues. Per the germline V gene, CDR1 is SGHRS and CDR2 is YFSETQ. The CDR3 DNA reads TGCGCCAGCAGCGCGGACAACTCTTACGAGCAGTACTTC. This sequence encodes CASSADNSYEQYF.

To note about this clone: Other DNA sequences in this sample translate to the same CDR3. The chain uses TRBV2 and TRBJ2-5; TRBD1 might be the D (5 bases). CDR3 length: 12 residues. Trimming took 6 bases from V and 4 from J, leaving 9 bases between them. Per germline, CDR1 SNHLY and CDR2 FYNNEI. The CDR3 nucleotides read TGTGCCAGCAGAACAGGCGCAGAGACCCAGTACTTC. Protein product: CASRTGAETQYF.

This clone appeared a few times. The chain links TRBV6-1 to TRBJ2-3; D may be TRBD1 (5 bases). This CDR3 comprises 14 residues. The germline V gene has CDR1 MNHNS and CDR2 SASEGT. The germline V and J ends were trimmed by 2 bases and 2 bases, with 8 bases remaining between them. This chain's CDR3 is CASSEPGSTDTQYF. The CDR3 bases are TGTGCCAGCAGTGAACCAGGGTCCACAGATACGCAGTATTTT.

This chain links TRBV6-5 with TRBJ2-7; 11 positions agree with TRBD2. CDR3 length: 16 amino acids. Germline trimming cut 3 bases from V and 2 bases from J; bases unmatched to any gene: 6. In germline, CDR1 is MNHEY, CDR2 SVGAGI. DNA of the CDR3: TGTGCCAGCAGTTATCAACTAGCGGGGGATGCCTACGAGCAGTACTTC. It yields the protein CASSYQLAGDAYEQYF.

The rearrangement joins TRBV1 to TRBJ2-7; the tabulated D call, TRBD2, remains unverified against the DNA. TRBV1 is reported as a pseudogene. The CDR3 spans 18 residues. CDR3: CTSSQDLGGGPLRYEQYF. CDR3 DNA sequence: TGCACCAGCAGCCAAGATCTCGGGGGAGGACCACTCCGCTACGAGCAGTACTTC.

The CDR3 nucleotides read TGTGCCAGCAGCGGCCAAAAGACAGGGGGCATCATTGTTGAAAAACTGTTTTTT. Translation gives CASSGQKTGGIIVEKLFF. The chain carries TRBV9 and TRBJ1-4, with 10 bases lining up with TRBD1. Losses at the gene ends were 3 bases for V and 7 bases for J; bases not matched to a gene: 15. CDR1 SGDLS and CDR2 YYNGEE come from the germline V gene. The CDR3 extends over 18 amino acids.

CDR3 region: CASSDFQLMGGQPQHF. The CDR3 bases are TGTGCCAGCAGTGACTTTCAGCTTATGGGGGGTCAGCCCCAGCATTTT. This chain uses TRBV6-4 with TRBJ1-5; TRBD1 is a possible D gene (5 bases). V shed 1 base and J shed 6 bases, with 16 bases lying between them. CDR3 length: 16 amino acids. Germline V gives CDR1 MRHNA, CDR2 SNTAGT.

The chain recombines TRBV5-1 with TRBJ2-1; 12 nucleotides align to TRBD2. V shed 7 bases and J 5 bases; nucleotides not matched to a gene: 7. The CDR3 totals 15 residues. Germline V gene sequence: CDR1 SGHRS, CDR2 YFSETQ. This chain's CDR3 is CASRFRLAGDNEQFF. The CDR3 region has the DNA TGCGCCAGCCGGTTTAGACTAGCGGGAGACAATGAGCAGTTCTTC.

The chain recombines TRBV28 with TRBJ1-5; tentatively, D is TRBD1 (5 bases). Germline values: CDR1 MDHEN, CDR2 SYDVKM. Trimming shortened V by 7 bases and J by 5 bases, and 18 bases separated the two germline ends. This CDR3 region has 15 residues. The CDR3 here is CASTRGGREDQPQHF. Written as DNA, the CDR3 is TGTGCCAGCACCCGGGGCGGCAGGGAGGATCAGCCCCAGCATTTT.

This clone has only a few counts. The chain recombines TRBV5-1 with TRBJ2-7, with TRBD1 matching over 8 bases. Germline V gene sequence: CDR1 SGHRS, CDR2 YFSETQ. The trim removed 5 bases at V and 2 bases at J, leaving 3 bases unmatched. This CDR3 is 13 amino acids long. CDR3 sequence: CASRDRDPYEQYF. The CDR3 nucleotides read TGCGCCAGCAGGGACAGGGACCCCTACGAGCAGTACTTC.

The chain links TRBV10-3 to TRBJ2-5; 9 bases are a match to TRBD1. Germline lookup yields CDR1 ENHRY and CDR2 SYGVKD. The CDR3 runs 16 residues. With V trimmed by 6 bases and J by 3 bases, 11 bases remained unmatched. In DNA form, the CDR3 reads TGTGCCATCAGCGCGACAGGGGGGCAGGGGGAAGAGACCCAGTACTTC. It is translated as CAISATGGQGEETQYF.

This chain links TRBV27 with TRBJ2-1; 12 nucleotides match TRBD2. The length of the CDR3 is 18 residues. V was clipped by 6 bases and J by 1 base; unmatched bases: 10. Germline values: CDR1 MNHEY, CDR2 SMNVEV (reference sequence). For the CDR3, the DNA is TGTGCCAGCAGCACCGGGACTAGCGGGTTTTTTTCCTACAATGAGCAGTTCTTC. Translated: CASSTGTSGFFSYNEQFF.

The V gene is TRBV5-1, the J gene TRBJ2-7, with D hard to call. Germline V gene lookup returns CDR1 SGHRS and CDR2 YFSETQ. This CDR3 has 13 amino acids. V shed 3 bases and J shed 2 bases, with 9 bases lying between them. CDR3 in amino acids: CASSYRDAYEQYF. DNA for the CDR3: TGCGCCAGCAGCTACAGAGACGCCTACGAGCAGTACTTC.

The gene calls are TRBV6-1 and TRBJ1-3; D not certain. This CDR3 has 13 residues. Germline V gene data show CDR1 as MNHNS and CDR2 as SASEGT. V lost 6 bases to trimming and J lost 3 bases, with 9 bases between them. The CDR3 spells CASSADFGNTIYF. The CDR3 nucleotides read TGTGCCAGCAGCGCAGACTTTGGAAACACCATATATTTT.

The chain carries TRBV11-2 and TRBJ2-7; 11 bases line up with TRBD2. Losses at the gene ends were 5 bases for V and 3 bases for J; bases not matched to a gene: 9. The CDR3 covers 16 residues. From germline, CDR1 is SGHAT and CDR2 FQNNGV. CDR3 DNA sequence: TGTGCCAGCAGCCGAACGATAGCGGGAGGGGTCTACGAGCAGTACTTC. Its translation: CASSRTIAGGVYEQYF.

This clone was seen only once. The chain carries TRBV7-9 and TRBJ1-4, with 8 bases fitting TRBD1. CDR1 and CDR2 from the germline V gene are SEHNR and FQNEAQ (reference sequence). The V segment lost 4 bases and the J segment 7 bases; nucleotides outside the gene matches: 20. The length of the CDR3 is 19 residues. This chain's CDR3 is CASSSAPAGGAGVGEKLFF. CDR3 bases: TGTGCCAGCAGCTCCGCCCCGGCAGGGGGCGCGGGGGTTGGTGAAAAACTGTTTTTT.